Each of the 9 T cell receptor beta chains below was sequenced from the same sample in a study of blood T cell repertoires in COVID-19. Using immunoSEQ multiplex PCR, the repertoire was profiled, and TCRdb retains in-frame clones only, with some absent. The table lists 150,000 to 180,000 clones, roughly 80% of them singletons. Material: peripheral blood. These receptors came from a woman in her sixties or seventies with acute or convalescent COVID-19.

The chain links TRBV6-5 to TRBJ1-2, with D maybe TRBD1 (6 bases). Trimming stripped 2 bases from V and 4 bases from J, with 11 bases between. From germline, CDR1 is MNHEY and CDR2 SVGAGI. The CDR3 is 14 amino acids. In DNA, the CDR3 is TGTGCCAGCAGTTACGGACAGAGCCTCTATGGCTACACCTTC. It specifies CASSYGQSLYGYTF.

This clone was seen only a few times. The chain couples TRBV7-9 to TRBJ1-6; 10 bases are shared with TRBD1. This CDR3 contains 15 residues. The germline CDR1 and CDR2 sequences are SEHNR and FQNEAQ (reference sequence). V gave up 3 bases and J gave up 6 bases; unmatched junction bases: 2. This chain's CDR3 is CASSFGQGGNSPLHF. The CDR3 DNA sequence: TGTGCCAGCAGCTTCGGACAGGGGGGTAATTCACCCCTCCACTTT.

The chain employs TRBV5-1 and TRBJ1-5; 9 positions match TRBD1. Per the germline V gene, CDR1 is SGHRS and CDR2 is YFSETQ. V shed 4 bases, J shed 5 bases, and the junction held 7 bases outside the gene matches. The CDR3 runs to 15 residues. DNA for the CDR3: TGCGCCAGCAGCCTGGGGACAGGGAGAGATCAGCCCCAGCATTTT. This gives the protein CASSLGTGRDQPQHF. Drawing the rest from reference TRBV5-1 and TRBJ1-5, the complete variable domain is KAGVTQTPRYLIKTRGQQVTLSCSPISGHRSVSWYQQTPGQGLQFLFEYFSETQRNKGNFPGRFSGRQFSNSRSEMNVSTLELGDSALYLCASSLGTGRDQPQHFGDGTRLSIL.

The J gene is TRBJ1-2, the V gene TRBV18, with a possible D match to TRBD1 (6 bases). The CDR3 extends over 16 amino acids. Germline V gene lookup returns CDR1 KGHSH and CDR2 LQKENI. V lost 6 bases, J lost 4 bases, and 21 bases lay in between. DNA of the CDR3: TGTGCCAGCTCCCCCAGCCAGGGGATCGGCGGCTATGGCTACACCTTC. It is translated as CASSPSQGIGGYGYTF.

The rearrangement joins TRBV20-1 to TRBJ1-2; the D gene is possibly TRBD1 (5 bases). Germline V CDR1 and CDR2: DFQATT, SNEGSKA (reference sequence). Trimming stripped 6 bases from V and 8 bases from J, with 13 bases between. CDR3 size: 11 residues. CDR3 bases: TGCAGTGCCTCGGGTCCAGGGGGCTACACCTTC. Its protein is CSASGPGGYTF.

The genes are TRBV19 and TRBJ1-1; D gene ambiguous. The CDR3 is made up of 12 amino acids. Germline CDR1 reads LNHDA; CDR2 reads SQIVND (reference sequence). With 8 bases removed from V and 2 bases from J, the gap between germline ends came to 9 bases. Here the CDR3 reads CASSKINTEAFF. For the CDR3, the DNA is TGTGCCAGTTCCAAAATTAACACTGAAGCTTTCTTT.

This clone showed up just once. CDR3 residues: CASVVAGVYNEQFF. As DNA, the CDR3 is TGTGCCAGTGTTGTAGCCGGGGTCTACAATGAGCAGTTCTTC. The chain links TRBV6-5 to TRBJ2-1; tentatively, D is TRBD2 (5 bases). This CDR3 is built from 14 residues. Germline values: CDR1 MNHEY, CDR2 SVGAGI. The V gene lost 9 bases and the J gene lost 3 bases, with 15 bases spanning the gap.

This chain connects TRBV3-1 (or the pseudogene TRBV3-2) to TRBJ2-2; D ambiguous. This CDR3 is 15 amino acids long. Germline-derived CDR1 and CDR2 are LGHDT and YNNKEL (reference sequence). Deletions cut 1 base from V and 5 bases from J, with 11 bases between. Here the CDR3 reads CASSQVAPRTGELFF. The CDR3 DNA is TGTGCCAGCAGCCAAGTGGCCCCTAGGACCGGGGAGCTGTTTTTT.

V gene TRBV18 combines with J gene TRBJ1-2; the D gene is possibly TRBD1 (5 bases). Trimming took 4 bases from V and 5 from J, leaving 11 bases between them. The CDR3 runs 13 residues. Germline V gene sequence: CDR1 KGHSH, CDR2 LQKENI. The CDR3 sequence: CASSLDGTYGYTF. As DNA, the CDR3 is TGTGCCAGCTCACTAGACGGGACTTATGGCTACACCTTC.